The sequence of this T cell receptor (beta chain) was determined in a study of T cells in Graves' hyperthyroidism and ophthalmopathy. This clonotype appeared many times. Its antigen remains unknown. Whole-study results and caveats: By a 13 V-J model, ophthalmopathy was set apart from stable hyperthyroidism.

The CDR3 regions of TCR beta were amplified from RNA transcripts. Primed by the HTBI set, a first-round RT-PCR was run on the TCR CDR3. TCRdb redid the calling of the multiplex PCR reads with MiXCR, one entry per CDR3 protein. The sample has approximately 620,000 distinct CDR3 sequences; around 14% are singletons. The CDR3 contains 16 residues. The V gene end was trimmed by 2 bases and the J gene end by 3 bases; junction bases not matched to a gene: 13. Germline-derived CDR1 and CDR2 are DFQATT and SNEGSKA (reference sequence). Sequenced: blood. This TCR derives from a woman in her 30s with Graves' hyperthyroidism that later progressed to Graves' ophthalmopathy. The J gene is TRBJ2-7, the V gene TRBV20-1, with TRBD1 matching 7 bases. CDR3 nucleotides: TGCAGTGCTAGAAAGACAGGGAGAACTGTTTTCTACGAGCAGTACTTC. It codes for CSARKTGRTVFYEQYF.